A selection of T cell receptor beta chains follows, all from one sample in a study of T cells after yellow fever vaccination. A single record per CDR3 protein comes from TCRdb applying MiXCR to the 5' RACE reads. The sample lists 350,000 to 450,000 distinct CDR3 sequences, more than 5.5% seen once, with approximately 15% in the top ten. Sample: PBMCs, taken 5 days after the yellow fever booster vaccination. The source is a man aged 30 to 45 who received the YFV17D yellow fever vaccine. Both conserved end residues are part of each CDR3.

V	J	CDR3
TRBV7-9	TRBJ2-4	CASSPRGGDALAGNQYF
TRBV7-2	TRBJ2-1	CASSSAPPYNEQFF
TRBV5-1	TRBJ2-5	CASSLHQQETQYF
TRBV28	TRBJ2-1	CASSSPKAGGRHEQFF
TRBV23-1	TRBJ2-1	CASDGRIFSYNEQFF
TRBV7-8	TRBJ1-3	CASSLVPGAVNTIYF
TRBV5-1	TRBJ2-1	CASSAGTGYNEQFF
TRBV12-3/TRBV12-4	TRBJ1-5	CASSFSPLALAHGHQPQHF
TRBV20-1	TRBJ1-5	CSASSTSNQPQHF
TRBV5-1	TRBJ2-7	CASSLRSLDSYEQYF
TRBV5-5	TRBJ2-3	CASSLQGSRIDTQYF
TRBV20-1	TRBJ1-1	CSAKQGATEAFF
TRBV20-1	TRBJ1-5	CSARDVAGGNQPQHF
TRBV20-1	TRBJ2-7	CSAYDSSRNEQYF
TRBV6-1	TRBJ1-2	CASSSGTEPNYGYTF
TRBV12-3/TRBV12-4	TRBJ1-1	CASRNQGFTEAFF
TRBV4-3	TRBJ2-6	CASSQGVGGANVLTF
TRBV5-1	TRBJ2-3	CASAAIRTSGRADTQYF
TRBV30	TRBJ2-7	CAWSEGLGGTYEQYF
TRBV5-4	TRBJ2-3	CASSLLAGGFGTDTQYF
TRBV10-3	TRBJ1-1	CAISEGGSPWAFF
TRBV12-3/TRBV12-4	TRBJ2-7	CASIPSGRAVGEQYF
TRBV11-2	TRBJ1-6	CASSPRHSGRGPYSPLHF
TRBV20-1	TRBJ2-2	CSASDGYTGELFF
TRBV12-3/TRBV12-4	TRBJ2-5	CASTYKSSETQYF
TRBV7-2	TRBJ2-2	CASSSSSGRNTGELFF
TRBV5-6	TRBJ2-1	CASSPERLRSYNEQFF
TRBV2	TRBJ2-1	CASIREALADNEQFF
TRBV20-1	TRBJ2-2	CSARTVATSRAGELFF
TRBV5-1	TRBJ2-4	CASSLRTGGNIQYF
TRBV20-1	TRBJ2-1	CSARLQGINEQFF
TRBV28	TRBJ2-4	CASSKVVQNIQYF
TRBV5-1	TRBJ2-5	CASSSGQGEETQYF
TRBV15	TRBJ2-1	CATSRGIAGDSYNEQFF
TRBV7-8	TRBJ2-1	CASSRLGGEYNEQFF
TRBV7-2	TRBJ1-5	CASSLASNQPQHF
TRBV20-1	TRBJ1-5	CSARKGHNQPQHF
TRBV19	TRBJ1-2	CASSIWERGGYTF
TRBV7-2	TRBJ2-7	CASSSLQMWQYF
TRBV11-2	TRBJ2-3	CASSFTSGSTFFTDTQYF
TRBV12-3/TRBV12-4	TRBJ1-1	CASSFLWGAEAFF
TRBV5-8	TRBJ1-5	CASSLAGGGHQPQHF
TRBV30	TRBJ2-7	CAWEGYSGSEQYF
TRBV20-1	TRBJ2-1	CSARGLAGETGYNEQFF
TRBV5-5	TRBJ2-2	CASSLAAVTGVNTGELFF
TRBV5-4	TRBJ2-7	CASSLAPSAKSYEQYF
TRBV12-3/TRBV12-4	TRBJ2-7	CASRRQDYEQYF
TRBV5-1	TRBJ2-2	CASSKDRQGLTGELFF
TRBV5-1	TRBJ2-2	CASSPNRDTGELFF
TRBV6-5	TRBJ2-7	CASSRGYEQYF
TRBV5-1	TRBJ2-2	CASSLNSANTGELFF
TRBV5-1	TRBJ1-1	CASSLGRLNTEAFF
TRBV5-8	TRBJ2-1	CASSSRTSRHEQFF
TRBV5-8	TRBJ2-2	CANPTRQGPGTGELFF
TRBV5-1	TRBJ2-1	CASTGDSSYNEQFF
TRBV4-1	TRBJ2-5	CASSQDRGRGTQETQYF
TRBV5-4	TRBJ2-5	CASSFTDTQETQYF
TRBV12-3/TRBV12-4	TRBJ2-4	CASSLSRNIQYF
TRBV27	TRBJ2-2	CASSFVDREAGELFF
TRBV27	TRBJ2-3	CASSTRQGWSDTQYF